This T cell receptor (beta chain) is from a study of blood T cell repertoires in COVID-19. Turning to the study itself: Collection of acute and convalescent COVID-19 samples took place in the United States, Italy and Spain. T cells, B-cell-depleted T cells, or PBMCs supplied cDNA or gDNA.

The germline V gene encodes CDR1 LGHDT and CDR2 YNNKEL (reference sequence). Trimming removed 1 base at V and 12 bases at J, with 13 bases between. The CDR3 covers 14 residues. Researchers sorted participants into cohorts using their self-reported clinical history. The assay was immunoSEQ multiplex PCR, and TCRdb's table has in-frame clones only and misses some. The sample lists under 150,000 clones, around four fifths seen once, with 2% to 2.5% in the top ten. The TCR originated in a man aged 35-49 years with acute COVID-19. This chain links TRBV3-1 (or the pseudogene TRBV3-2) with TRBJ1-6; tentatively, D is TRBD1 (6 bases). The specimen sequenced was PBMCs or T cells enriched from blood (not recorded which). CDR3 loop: CASSQGEGGQPLHF. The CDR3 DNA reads TGTGCCAGCAGCCAAGGGGAAGGGGGACAACCCCTCCACTTT.